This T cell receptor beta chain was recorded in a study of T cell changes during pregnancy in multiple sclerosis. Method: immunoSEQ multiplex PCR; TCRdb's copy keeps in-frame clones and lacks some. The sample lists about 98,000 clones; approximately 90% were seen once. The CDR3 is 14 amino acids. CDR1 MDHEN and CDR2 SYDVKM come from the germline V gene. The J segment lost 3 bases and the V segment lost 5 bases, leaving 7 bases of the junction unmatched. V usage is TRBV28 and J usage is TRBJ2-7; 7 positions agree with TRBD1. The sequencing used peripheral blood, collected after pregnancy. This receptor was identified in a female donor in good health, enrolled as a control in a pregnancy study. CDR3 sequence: CASSRQGSDYEQYF. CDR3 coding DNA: TGTGCCAGCAGTCGACAGGGTTCCGACTACGAGCAGTACTTC.